This TCR beta chain was documented in a study of Ad26.COV2.S vaccination and SARS-CoV-2 variants. Treatment indicated: roughly 19 received Ad26.COV2.S at low or high dose, single or two shots; several received placebo; per-sample allocation not given. The samples date from day 63 after the first vaccine or placebo injection. Measured with immunoSEQ multiplex PCR; TCRdb has only the in-frame clones, and not every one. Here the sample spans some 420,000 clones, 85% to 90% being singletons. The sequencing here drew on peripheral blood, taken in a trial of Ad26.COV2.S vaccine versus placebo. This receptor was identified in a person between 18 and 65 years old who received the Ad26.COV2.S COVID-19 vaccine or a placebo.

The CDR3, as DNA: TGCGCCAGCAGCGCTAGGGGGGAGCAGCCCCAGCATTTT. It specifies CASSARGEQPQHF. V usage is TRBV5-1 and J usage is TRBJ1-5; D possibly corresponds to TRBD1 (6 bases). V was pared by 4 bases and J by 7 bases, with 12 bases between. The CDR3 loop spans 13 amino acids. CDR1 SGHRS and CDR2 YFSETQ come from the germline V gene.